The rows below give T cell receptor beta chains drawn from one sample of a study of technical replicates of blood from a few donors. Profiled with immunoSEQ multiplex PCR; TCRdb holds only in-frame clones, not every one. The sample shows fewer than 90,000 clones, about nine tenths of them seen only once. The sequenced sample was T cells isolated from PBMCs. Every receptor here comes from a human donor in good health. Each CDR3 is given with its conserved first and last residue. D genes are given only for firm matches. Only some rows state a clone size, as once, few, many or a class for expanded clones.

j_call v_call clone_size d_call cdr3_aa cdr3_nt
TRBJ2-1 TRBV5-3 - - CARSLLQSRTKNEQFF TGTGCCAGAAGCTTGCTCCAGAGCCGGACAAAGAATGAGCAGTTCTTC
TRBJ1-1 TRBV7-2 - - CASSLVMTEAFF TGTGCCAGCAGCTTAGTTATGACTGAAGCTTTCTTT
TRBJ2-7 TRBV6-5 once TRBD1 CASSYSNRGVYEQYF TGTGCCAGCAGTTACTCGAACAGGGGGGTATACGAGCAGTACTTC
TRBJ1-1 TRBV9 - - CASKGWNTEAFF TGTGCCAGCAAGGGGTGGAACACTGAAGCTTTCTTT
TRBJ1-4 TRBV6-1 - - CASSELRDEKLFF TGTGCCAGCAGTGAACTTCGGGATGAAAAACTGTTTTTT
TRBJ1-1 TRBV6-5 few TRBD1 CASSARDRAQGAFF TGTGCCAGCAGTGCAAGAGACAGGGCCCAGGGAGCTTTCTTT
TRBJ1-5 TRBV19 once - CASSSRGPFNQPQHF TGTGCCAGTAGTTCCAGGGGACCTTTTAACCAGCCCCAGCATTTT
TRBJ1-1 TRBV6-5 - TRBD1 CASSRFGQGGTEAFF TGTGCCAGCAGTCGATTCGGACAGGGAGGAACTGAAGCTTTCTTT
TRBJ2-7 TRBV7-7 - TRBD1 CASSWGQGAGYEQYF TGTGCCAGCAGCTGGGGACAGGGGGCGGGCTACGAGCAGTACTTC
TRBJ2-1 TRBV10-2 - - CASILPGLYNEQFF TGCGCCAGCATATTACCGGGACTTTACAATGAGCAGTTCTTC
TRBJ2-1 TRBV19 - - CASKVVQGWDEQFF TGTGCCAGTAAGGTAGTGCAGGGATGGGATGAGCAGTTCTTC
TRBJ1-5 TRBV29-1 - TRBD1 CSVLDRENQPQHF TGCAGCGTATTAGACAGGGAGAATCAGCCCCAGCATTTT
TRBJ2-6 TRBV7-8 - - CASSQARGSGANVLTF TGTGCCAGCAGCCAGGCTAGGGGCTCTGGGGCCAACGTCCTGACTTTC
TRBJ1-2 TRBV30 - TRBD1 CAWRTTGAGGGYTF TGTGCCTGGAGGACTACAGGGGCGGGAGGGGGCTACACCTTC
TRBJ2-7 TRBV29-1 - TRBD2 CSVFTGGSHEQYF TGCAGCGTTTTCACGGGAGGCAGCCACGAGCAGTACTTC
TRBJ2-7 TRBV7-9 - - CASSLVAGTYEQYF TGTGCCAGCAGCTTAGTGGCAGGAACCTACGAGCAGTACTTC
TRBJ2-7 TRBV10-3 - - CATTGRAYEQYF TGTGCCACGACAGGTAGGGCCTACGAGCAGTACTTC
TRBJ2-7 TRBV10-3 - - CAISQGSYEQYF TGTGCCATCAGTCAGGGGTCCTACGAGCAGTACTTC
TRBJ2-7 TRBV14 - TRBD1 CASSEGQGFSYEQYF TGTGCCAGCAGCGAGGGACAGGGCTTCTCCTACGAGCAGTACTTC
TRBJ2-1 TRBV7-2 - TRBD2 CASSVGGRERNEQFF TGTGCCAGCAGTGTTGGGGGGAGGGAACGGAATGAGCAGTTCTTC
TRBJ2-2 TRBV27 - - CASRDSPNTGELFF TGTGCCAGCAGGGACAGCCCTAATACCGGGGAGCTGTTTTTT
TRBJ2-7 TRBV27 - - CASSFAVSSYEQYF TGTGCCAGCAGTTTTGCGGTGTCCTCCTACGAGCAGTACTTC
TRBJ1-1 TRBV5-4 - TRBD1 CASSLEIRGPQDTEAFF TGTGCCAGCAGCTTGGAAATCAGGGGGCCCCAGGATACTGAAGCTTTCTTT
TRBJ2-2 TRBV6-5 - - CASNFLARNTGELFF TGTGCCAGCAATTTCCTAGCGCGTAACACCGGGGAGCTGTTTTTT
TRBJ2-7 TRBV11-3 - - CASSQVFEQYF TGTGCCAGCAGCCAGGTTTTCGAGCAGTACTTC
TRBJ1-1 TRBV7-9 - - CASSPKGELPEAFF TGTGCCAGCAGCCCCAAGGGGGAGTTGCCTGAAGCTTTCTTT
TRBJ2-3 TRBV14 - TRBD2 CASSLSGSGDTQYF TGTGCCAGCAGCCTTAGCGGGAGTGGGGATACGCAGTATTTT
TRBJ1-1 TRBV6-6 once - CASSYSEEAFF TGTGCCAGCAGTTACTCTGAGGAAGCTTTCTTT
TRBJ2-7 TRBV11-2 once - CASLGRAAEQYF TGTGCCAGCCTGGGCAGGGCAGCCGAGCAGTACTTC
TRBJ2-7 TRBV14 - - CASSPTGNLYEQYF TGTGCCAGCAGCCCCACAGGGAACTTATACGAGCAGTACTTC
TRBJ2-5 TRBV7-2 - - CASSLDIGETQYF TGTGCCAGCAGCTTAGACATCGGGGAGACCCAGTACTTC
TRBJ2-2 TRBV27 - - CASSLGGGDGELFF TGTGCCAGCAGTTTGGGAGGGGGGGACGGGGAGCTGTTTTTT
TRBJ2-3 TRBV11-3 - TRBD1 CASSLIGGGYTDTQYF TGTGCCAGCAGCTTAATAGGGGGCGGTTACACAGATACGCAGTATTTT
TRBJ1-2 TRBV9 - - CASMSLNYGYTF TGTGCCAGCATGAGCCTGAACTATGGCTACACCTTC
TRBJ2-1 TRBV7-2 - TRBD2 CASSQFWTSGNNEQFF TGTGCCAGCAGCCAGTTCTGGACTAGCGGCAACAATGAGCAGTTCTTC
TRBJ1-2 TRBV5-4 once - CASSPLLSQAYYGYTF TGTGCCAGCAGCCCCCTTCTATCACAGGCCTACTATGGCTACACCTTC
TRBJ2-1 TRBV6-5 - TRBD1 CASSLGQDPNEQFF TGTGCCAGCAGCCTTGGACAGGACCCCAATGAGCAGTTCTTC